The rows below give T cell receptor beta chains drawn from one sample of a study of CD8 T cells in Susac syndrome. TCRdb recomputed calls from the immunoSEQ multiplex PCR reads with MiXCR, one row per CDR3 protein. The table lists approximately 120,000 distinct CDR3 sequences, approximately 90% of them singletons, with about 0.12% in the top ten. The material sequenced was CD8+ T cells from PBMCs. The origin of the receptors is a human donor in good health. Both conserved end residues are part of each CDR3. D genes are given only for firm matches. Clone size is shown for a subset of rows, as once, few, many or a class of expanded clone.

>TRBD1|TRBV7-3|NA|TRBJ1-2
TGTGCCGGGGGGACAGGGGGCCGGGTTGCTGGCTACACCTTC
CAGGTGGRVAGYTF
>TRBD1|TRBV9|once|TRBJ2-7
TGTGCCAGCGGTCCGGACAGGGGTCTCTACGAGCAGTACTTC
CASGPDRGLYEQYF
>TRBD1|TRBV3-1|NA|TRBJ1-6
TGTGCCAGCAGCCCGAACAGGGGTTCACCCCTCCACTTT
CASSPNRGSPLHF
>NA|TRBV27|NA|TRBJ2-3
TGTGCCAGCAGTTTATTCCCTAGCGGCACAGATACGCAGTATTTT
CASSLFPSGTDTQYF
>TRBD1|TRBV2|NA|TRBJ1-4
TGTGCCAGCAGGGTGGATTCGGGACAGGATAAACTGTTTTTT
CASRVDSGQDKLFF
>NA|TRBV11-2|NA|TRBJ2-1
TGTGCCAGCAGATTAGGATACAATGAGCAGTTCTTC
CASRLGYNEQFF
>NA|TRBV20-1|NA|TRBJ1-6
TGCAGTGCTAGAGGGGCAGGCGGTAATTCACCCCTCCACTTT
CSARGAGGNSPLHF
>NA|TRBV20-1|few|TRBJ2-7
TGCAGTGCTCCAGCAGCGGGACATAGCTCCTACGAGCAGTACTTC
CSAPAAGHSSYEQYF
>NA|TRBV6-5|NA|TRBJ1-1
TGTGCCAGCTTCCAGGGATGGAACACTGAAGCTTTCTTT
CASFQGWNTEAFF
>NA|TRBV9|NA|TRBJ1-1
TGTGCCAGCAGCGGGGGGGGGACTGAAGCTTTCTTT
CASSGGGTEAFF
>NA|TRBV5-1|once|TRBJ1-1
TGCGCCAGCACCGTCGCGACGAACACTGAAGCTTTCTTT
CASTVATNTEAFF
>NA|TRBV6-2/TRBV6-3|NA|TRBJ2-7
TGTGCCAGCAGTTTAACGGGTTCCAACATAACTTGGGAGCAGTACTTC
CASSLTGSNITWEQYF
>TRBD1|TRBV6-2/TRBV6-3|NA|TRBJ2-2
TGTGCCAGCAGCGACAGGGATAAGACCGGGGAGCTGTTTTTT
CASSDRDKTGELFF
>NA|TRBV20-1|NA|TRBJ2-7
TGCAGTGCTAGTGGGGAGAGTTTCTCCTACGAGCAGTACTTC
CSASGESFSYEQYF
>TRBD1|TRBV7-2|NA|TRBJ1-2
TGTGCCAGCAGCTTAGGGGGACAGGGAATAACTGGCTACACCTTC
CASSLGGQGITGYTF
>NA|TRBV19|once|TRBJ2-3
TGTGCCAGTAATTTAGGACGAGGTGTAGCAGATACGCAGTATTTT
CASNLGRGVADTQYF
>NA|TRBV13|NA|TRBJ1-1
TGTGCCAGCAGCTTAGTATCGGATGTCGAAGCTTTCTTT
CASSLVSDVEAFF
>TRBD1|TRBV12-3/TRBV12-4|NA|TRBJ1-1
TGTGCCAGCAGCTTGGGACAGCCGACCACTGAAGCTTTCTTT
CASSLGQPTTEAFF
>NA|TRBV7-2|NA|TRBJ1-2
TGTGCCAGCAGCTTAGTGGGCAGGGACGATGGCTACACCTTC
CASSLVGRDDGYTF
>TRBD1|TRBV12-3/TRBV12-4|NA|TRBJ1-1
TGTGCCAGCACCAACGACAGGGGTTGGACTGAAGCTTTCTTT
CASTNDRGWTEAFF
>NA|TRBV27|NA|TRBJ2-2
TGTGCCTCAGGGAGATCGGGGACCACCGGGGAGCTGTTTTTT
CASGRSGTTGELFF
>TRBD2|TRBV3-1|NA|TRBJ2-3
TGTGCCAGCAGCCAAACTAGCGGGAGCACAGATACGCAGTATTTT
CASSQTSGSTDTQYF
>NA|TRBV9|NA|TRBJ2-3
TGTGCCAGCAGCGTAGATCCTAGCACAGATACGCAGTATTTT
CASSVDPSTDTQYF
>NA|TRBV6-5|NA|TRBJ1-5
TGTGCCAGCAGTTACACAGAGGGGCAGCCCCAGCATTTT
CASSYTEGQPQHF
>NA|TRBV7-2|NA|TRBJ2-7
TGTGCCAGCAGCTTCCAGGCTCCAAGACGGATCTACGAGCAGTACTTC
CASSFQAPRRIYEQYF
>TRBD2|TRBV30|once|TRBJ2-1
TGTGCCTGGAGTGTCGGGCTAGCGGGAGTCAATGAGCAGTTCTTC
CAWSVGLAGVNEQFF
>NA|TRBV2|NA|TRBJ1-2
TGTGCCAGCAGTGATGGGGGTGGCTACACCTTC
CASSDGGGYTF
>NA|TRBV3-1|NA|TRBJ2-7
TGTGCCAGCAGCCAAGTGAATTCCCCAAACTACGAGCAGTACTTC
CASSQVNSPNYEQYF
>NA|TRBV23-1|NA|TRBJ2-5
TGCGCCAGCAGTCATCGAGCCGACAGGCAGCAAAAAGAGACCCAGTACTTC
CASSHRADRQQKETQYF
>NA|TRBV2|NA|TRBJ1-2
TGTGCCAGCCTGGGACGTAACTATGGCTACACCTTC
CASLGRNYGYTF
>NA|TRBV30|NA|TRBJ2-2
TGTGCCTGGAGTGTTTCGGAGGGGATGGCGGGGGAGCTGTTTTTT
CAWSVSEGMAGELFF
>NA|TRBV12-3/TRBV12-4|NA|TRBJ1-2
TGTGCCAGCAGTTTAATGGGGGACTATGGCTACACCTTC
CASSLMGDYGYTF
>TRBD2|TRBV7-2|once|TRBJ2-1
TGTGCCAGCAGCGTGACTAGCGTCAGTGAGCAGTTCTTC
CASSVTSVSEQFF
>TRBD1|TRBV6-6|NA|TRBJ1-2
TGTGCCAGCAGTCTACAGGGGGAGAACTATGGCTACACCTTC
CASSLQGENYGYTF
>NA|TRBV5-1|NA|TRBJ2-1
TGCGCCAGCAGCTTGGAGTCGGGAGCGAGGGGTAGTGAGCAGTTCTTC
CASSLESGARGSEQFF
>NA|TRBV20-1|NA|TRBJ1-1
TGCAGTGCTAGAGTAACTGTGGGTATGAACACTGAAGCTTTCTTT
CSARVTVGMNTEAFF